Listed below are T cell receptor beta chains from one sample, sequenced in a study of blood T cell repertoires in COVID-19. Sequencing used immunoSEQ multiplex PCR; TCRdb keeps in-frame clones, though not all of them. The data contain about 130,000 clones, about 83% of them singletons. The sample was peripheral blood. The receptors stem from a man aged 35-49 years with active or convalescent COVID-19. Both conserved end residues are trimmed from each CDR3. The order of the fields is V gene, CDR3 protein.

TRBV7-9 ASSLDPRDEQF
TRBV18 ASSGGLNEKLF
TRBV3-1/TRBV3-2 ASSQDTYEQY
TRBV6-1 ASSESWDRDGYT
TRBV12-2 ASRLAQPGGRYGYT
TRBV12-3/TRBV12-4 ASRRIDEQF
TRBV6-1 ASSEMTSGGANIQY
TRBV5-1 ASSSRATEAF
TRBV7-3 ASSQGQGSTGELF
TRBV5-1 ASSLAGLYEQY
TRBV3-1/TRBV3-2 ASSPPRDKDYQETQY